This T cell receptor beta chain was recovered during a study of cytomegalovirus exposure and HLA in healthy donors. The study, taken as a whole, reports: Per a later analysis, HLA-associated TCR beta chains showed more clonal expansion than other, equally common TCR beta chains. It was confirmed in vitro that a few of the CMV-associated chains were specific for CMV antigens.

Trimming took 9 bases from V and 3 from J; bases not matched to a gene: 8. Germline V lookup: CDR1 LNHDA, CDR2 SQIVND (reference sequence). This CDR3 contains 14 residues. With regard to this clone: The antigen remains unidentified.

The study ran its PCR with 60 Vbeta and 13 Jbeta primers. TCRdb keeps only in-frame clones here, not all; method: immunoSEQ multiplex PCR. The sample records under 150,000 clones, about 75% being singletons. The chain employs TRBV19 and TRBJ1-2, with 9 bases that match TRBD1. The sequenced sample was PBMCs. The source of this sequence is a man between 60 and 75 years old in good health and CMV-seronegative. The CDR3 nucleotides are TGTGCCAGCACAGGGGGCGCAGGTTACTATGGCTACACCTTC. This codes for CASTGGAGYYGYTF.